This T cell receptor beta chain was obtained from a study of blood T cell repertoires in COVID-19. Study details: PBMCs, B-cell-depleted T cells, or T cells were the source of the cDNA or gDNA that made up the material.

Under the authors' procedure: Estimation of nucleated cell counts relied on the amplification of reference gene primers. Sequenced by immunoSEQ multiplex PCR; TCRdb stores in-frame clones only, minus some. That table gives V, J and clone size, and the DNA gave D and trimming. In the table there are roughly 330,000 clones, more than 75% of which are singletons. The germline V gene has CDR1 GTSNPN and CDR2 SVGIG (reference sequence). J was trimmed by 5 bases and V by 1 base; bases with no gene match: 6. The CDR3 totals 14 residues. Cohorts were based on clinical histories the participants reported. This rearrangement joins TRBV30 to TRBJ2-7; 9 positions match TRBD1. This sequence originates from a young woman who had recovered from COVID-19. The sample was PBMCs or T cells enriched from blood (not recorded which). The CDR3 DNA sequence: TGTGCCTGGAGTGCTCGGACAGGGGAAGACGAGCAGTACTTC. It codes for CAWSARTGEDEQYF.